This T cell receptor (beta chain) was recovered during a study of shared clonotypes between healthy human individuals. Study-wide context: Ranging from 18 to 49 in age, donors were a couple of women and a few men.

The CDR3 spans 11 residues. The V and J ends lost 3 bases and 5 bases respectively, with 5 bases between them. Germline V gene data show CDR1 as DFQATT and CDR2 as SNEGSKA (reference sequence). Deep-level assay runs were performed. Libraries were prepared by immunoSEQ multiplex PCR; TCRdb keeps only in-frame clonotypes and omits some of them. The sample has some 480,000 clones; less than 80% are singletons. To note about this clone: The same CDR3 arises from other DNA sequences in this sample as well.

Specimen: PBMCs. This sequence originates from a woman aged 40 to 50 in good health. Some clones in this sample may be carry-over from other donors' samples. This chain joins TRBV20-1 and TRBJ2-1; D is uncertain. The CDR3 sequence: CSARLDNEQFF. The CDR3 coding sequence is TGCAGTGCTAGGCTAGACAATGAGCAGTTCTTC.